This T cell receptor (beta chain) was sequenced in a study of human T cells and chemical hapten exposure (dated by TCRdb to the early 2020s). For the wider study: For sensitization, 2% DPC in acetone was applied to an approximately 2 cm by approximately 2 cm area of upper inner arm skin. Blood was sampled from patients pre-sensitization (week 0) and at 2, 6 and about 24 weeks after DPC sensitization. Blood for TCR sequencing was provided by twenty-nine alopecia patients at one to four time points (pre-sensitization, 2, 6 and 24 weeks). Libraries were pooled for sequencing, and variation in per-sample TCR yields was attributed mainly to small differences in library volumes within the pool. Throughout the approximately 25-week study period, patients were also given weekly therapeutic DPC doses on the scalp. Patch testing was performed on the upper back with Finn chambers containing 0.01% DPC, and the patch tests were scored after 6 days according to International Contact Dermatitis Research Group standards. The study tracked peripheral blood TCR repertoire changes in vivo during primary and secondary sensitization to the hapten diphenylcyclopropenone (DPC) in alopecia patients. The patient cohort, mostly female, included alopecia areata with under or over 50% scalp involvement, alopecia totalis and alopecia universalis.

The sample's time point label, in plain terms: patch test 1, 2 weeks after DPC sensitization. The treatment or condition label for this specimen denotes: therapeutic diphenylcyclopropenone sensitization with weekly scalp DPC. At each patch-test visit, blood was drawn before the patch test was applied. Eligible patients were aged 18 to 70, diagnosed with alopecia, deemed suitable for DPC therapy, and excluded if pregnant. Total RNA was extracted from unfractionated whole blood collected in Tempus Blood RNA tubes. Worth noting for this clonotype: Its binding antigen is unknown. Base quality data are lacking; no much larger clone is found one base away.

V ends up 1 base short and J 2 bases short, with an unmatched junction base count of 10. Reading from cysteine to phenylalanine, the CDR3 counts 18 amino acids. Only CDR3 DNA is held: 54 bases, read in frame from base 1. From a lookup of the germline V gene (reference sequence), CDR1 and CDR2 are SEHNR and FQNEAQ. The library was obtained by RACE. The sequencer was a NextSeq 500. During library preparation, unique molecular identifiers were attached to individual cDNA molecules so that TCRs could be counted quantitatively and reproducibly. From each blood RNA sample, both TCR alpha and TCR beta chains were sequenced. In the original analysis: A median of about 87,000 TCRs per sample was observed, with a range of 23,224 to 690,600. The Decombinator software suite was used to annotate the V, J and CDR3 of the TCR reads. For the PS versus PT1 abundance plots, all samples were subsampled to the same number of TCRs (28,000). Expanded TCRs were defined as absent before sensitization and observed at least eight times at the 2-week time point. TCRdb reanalyzed the raw reads on its own, using fastp at Q25 for trimming and MiXCR for clone calling, and kept in-frame beta chains. Merged by CDR3 protein, the rows form single entries marked with the most common genes and DNA. TCRdb, not the original authors, processed these V and J calls. The sample table contains about 340,000 distinct CDR3 sequences; only one count was recorded for approximately 6.3% of them. Less than 10% of the sample comes from the top ten.

On the study overall, not on this receptor specifically: No change with DPC sensitization was found in the number of TCRs above 1 in 1000 frequency, and no evidence of global repertoire structure alterations was found. Repeated subsampling changed both the strength of the expansion versus patch-test correlation and the threshold at which that correlation became significant. Patch test score was positively correlated with the number of PT1 expanded TCRs, with significance at thresholds 8, 16 and 32 but not at 4. Compared with pre-sensitization or healthy control sets, expanded TCRs formed significantly more large CDR3 similarity clusters, which is consistent with antigen-driven responses. Alopecia, a presumed autoimmune disease, was present in all patients, so the immune response of the patients might differ from that of healthy individuals.

Material: whole blood, obtained in connection with sensitization to the hapten diphenylcyclopropenone (DPC). The receptor chain draws on TRBV7-9 and TRBJ2-3; 9 middle bases align to TRBD1. The TCR was taken from a woman in her late teens or twenties with alopecia areata. Some clones in this sample may be carry-over from other donors' samples. The DNA sequence is TGTGCCAGCAGCTTAGGGGGACAGGGCGTGCTTCCCACAGATACGCAGTATTTT. Translated, it gives CASSLGGQGVLPTDTQYF. Here the CDR3 is joined to the reference TRBV7-9 and TRBJ2-3 genes, and the full variable domain is: DTGVSQNPRHKITKRGQNVTFRCDPISEHNRLYWYRQTLGQGPEFLTYFQNEAQLEKSRLLSDRFSAERPKGSFSTLEIQRTEQGDSAMYLCASSLGGQGVLPTDTQYFGPGTRLTVL.